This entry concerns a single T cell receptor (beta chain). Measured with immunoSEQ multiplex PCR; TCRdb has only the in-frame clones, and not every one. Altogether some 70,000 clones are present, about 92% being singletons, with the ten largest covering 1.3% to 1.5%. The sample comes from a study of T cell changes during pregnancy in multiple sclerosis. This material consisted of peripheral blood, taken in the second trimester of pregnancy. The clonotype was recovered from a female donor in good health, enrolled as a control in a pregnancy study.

In nucleotides, the CDR3 is TGTGCCAGCAGCTTGGGGCTGGCGGGCGCACCCTACAATGAGCAGTTCTTC. Residues: CASSLGLAGAPYNEQFF. This chain joins TRBV5-4 and TRBJ2-1; D may be TRBD2 (5 bases). Germline values: CDR1 SGHNT, CDR2 YYREEE (reference sequence). The CDR3 runs to 17 residues. V was clipped by 0 bases and J by 2 bases, with 15 bases between them.